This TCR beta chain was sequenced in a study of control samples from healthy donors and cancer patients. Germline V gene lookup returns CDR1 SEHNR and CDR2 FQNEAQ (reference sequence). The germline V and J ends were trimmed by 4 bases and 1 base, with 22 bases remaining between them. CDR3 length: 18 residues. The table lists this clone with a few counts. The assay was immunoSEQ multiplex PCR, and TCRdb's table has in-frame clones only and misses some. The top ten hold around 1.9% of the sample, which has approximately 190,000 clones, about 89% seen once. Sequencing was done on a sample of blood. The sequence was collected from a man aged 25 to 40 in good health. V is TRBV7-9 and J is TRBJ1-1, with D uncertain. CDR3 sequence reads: CASSSGRGIIEGNTEAFF. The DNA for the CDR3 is TGTGCCAGCAGCTCTGGACGCGGGATTATCGAGGGGAACACTGAAGCTTTCTTT.